This is a list of T cell receptor beta chains from one sample in a study of blood T cell repertoires in COVID-19. Using immunoSEQ multiplex PCR, the repertoire was profiled, and TCRdb retains in-frame clones only, with some absent. The sample holds 170,000 or so clones, around nine tenths seen once. Sequencing used peripheral blood. The receptors originated from a man in his forties or fifties with acute or convalescent COVID-19. Each CDR3 is given with its conserved first and last residue. The D gene is left open where the match is weak. Some rows have no size entry. The others give once, few or many, or a class for an expanded clone.

D	V	J	size	CDR3	DNA
.	TRBV9	TRBJ2-1	.	CASSGHTGSSYNEQFF	TGTGCCAGCAGCGGACATACAGGGAGCTCCTACAATGAGCAGTTCTTC
.	TRBV7-2	TRBJ1-5	.	CASSLKGAGNQPQHF	TGTGCCAGCAGCTTAAAAGGGGCGGGCAATCAGCCCCAGCATTTT
TRBD2	TRBV4-1	TRBJ2-5	.	CASSQEATSGSLKTQYF	TGCGCCAGCAGCCAAGAAGCAACTAGCGGGAGCTTAAAGACCCAGTACTTC
TRBD2	TRBV9	TRBJ2-3	.	CASSPQRGLSNTQYF	TGTGCCAGCAGCCCCCAGCGGGGCCTCTCGAATACGCAGTATTTT
TRBD1	TRBV28	TRBJ1-5	.	CASSPGQGNQPQHF	TGTGCCAGCAGCCCCGGACAGGGGAATCAGCCCCAGCATTTT
.	TRBV3-1/TRBV3-2	TRBJ1-6	.	CASSQGGGNSPLHF	TGTGCCAGCAGCCAAGGAGGTGGCAATTCACCCCTCCACTTT
.	TRBV30	TRBJ1-6	.	CAWTVGATGLYNSPLHF	TGTGCCTGGACCGTGGGGGCCACAGGACTCTATAATTCACCCCTCCACTTT
TRBD1	TRBV2	TRBJ1-4	.	CASSGQGAIEKLFF	TGTGCCAGCAGTGGGCAGGGGGCTATAGAAAAACTGTTTTTT
.	TRBV2	TRBJ1-4	few	CASSEDWGDEKLFF	TGTGCCAGCAGTGAAGATTGGGGCGATGAAAAACTGTTTTTT
TRBD1	TRBV30	TRBJ1-4	.	CAWSVLGTGNEKLFF	TGTGCCTGGAGTGTCCTCGGGACAGGGAATGAAAAACTGTTTTTT